This T cell receptor (beta chain) was documented in a study of CD8 T cells in ankylosing spondylitis. Using its own MiXCR run on the 5' RACE reads, TCRdb lists one record per CDR3 protein. The sample has about 250,000 distinct CDR3 sequences, 8% to 11% seen once; the top ten hold around 2.6%. This clonotype has just a few counts. The V end was cut by 6 bases, the J end by 4 bases, with 13 bases between. The CDR3 is 14 amino acids. From germline, CDR1 is ENHRY and CDR2 SYGVKD. The genes are TRBV10-3 and TRBJ2-1, with D hard to call. Sequencing input: blood, either unsorted or a sorted T cell fraction (not recorded which). This clonotype was obtained from a male donor with ankylosing spondylitis or in good health (not recorded which). The CDR3 loop reads CAIRRRTEYNEQFF. CDR3 in DNA: TGTGCCATCAGGCGGCGGACGGAGTACAATGAGCAGTTCTTC.